A single sample is the source of the 9 T cell receptor beta chains below, sequenced in a study of CD8 T cells in ankylosing spondylitis. Findings of the study overall: Within ankylosing spondylitis blood, a TCR beta motif made up of seven or eight highly homologous variants appeared to be characteristic.

Each CDR3 protein gets one entry after TCRdb re-called the 5' RACE reads with MiXCR. The sample contains about 210,000 distinct CDR3 sequences, just under 7.5% of which appear only once. Antigens of these TCRs are unknown. The sample consisted of blood, either unsorted or a sorted T cell fraction (not recorded which). The receptors were sampled from a male donor with ankylosing spondylitis.

This clonotype came up many times. The chain couples TRBV12-3 or TRBV12-4 to TRBJ2-4; D is unresolved. This CDR3 spans 13 amino acids. Between the trimmed V and J ends, which lost 3 bases and 1 base, there was a span of 4 bases. CDR3 coding DNA: TGTGCCAGCAGTTTGCGGGCCAAAAACATTCAGTACTTC. This translates into CASSLRAKNIQYF.

CDR3 DNA sequence: TGTGCCAGTAGTGCCAACAGGGGAGGGCACACTGAAGCTTTCTTT. This encodes CASSANRGGHTEAFF. The gene calls are TRBV19 and TRBJ1-1, with 7 bases identical to TRBD1. V was clipped by 5 bases and J by 3 bases; unmatched bases: 9. CDR3 length equals 15 residues. CDR1 is LNHDA, CDR2 SQIVND, per germline (reference sequence).

This clonotype was recorded many times. This chain uses TRBV28 with TRBJ2-5; 9 bases agree with TRBD1. V lost 4 bases to trimming and J lost 5 bases; unmatched junction nucleotides: 11. This CDR3 spans 16 amino acids. Germline CDR1 and CDR2: MDHEN and SYDVKM. The CDR3 region has the DNA TGTGCCAGCAGTTCCCCCGGGACAGGGAGATTTGAGACCCAGTACTTC. This gives the protein CASSSPGTGRFETQYF.

This clonotype has more than one count but fewer than ten. An end of the junction does not agree with germline; a read error may underlie this. V is TRBV7-7 and J is TRBJ2-1, with 12 bases matching TRBD2. The CDR3 has 15 amino acids. Germline V lookup: CDR1 SSHAT, CDR2 FNYEAQ (reference sequence). CDR3 residues: CASSKGLAGFNEQFF. The DNA for the CDR3 is TGTGCTAGCAGCAAGGGACTAGCGGGTTTCAATGAGCAGTTCTTC.

This clonotype was observed many times. This chain links TRBV6-2 or TRBV6-3 with TRBJ2-1, with D possibly matching TRBD2 (5 bases). Trimming removed 6 bases at V and 5 bases at J, with 11 bases between. This CDR3 has 13 amino acids. CDR1 MNHEY and CDR2 SVGEGT come from the germline V gene. CDR3 residues: CASRGDLNNEQFF. For the CDR3, the DNA is TGTGCCAGCAGGGGAGACCTGAACAATGAGCAGTTCTTC.

This clonotype was recorded many times. The J gene is TRBJ2-7, the V gene TRBV2; the D gene is possibly TRBD2 (5 bases). V lost 7 bases to trimming and J lost 6 bases, with 25 bases between them. This CDR3 has 16 residues. CDR1 is SNHLY, CDR2 FYNNEI, per germline. In DNA, the CDR3 is TGTGCCAGCAATCGTGGAGAGGGCCAGAATTGGGGCGAGCAGTACTTC. This sequence encodes CASNRGEGQNWGEQYF.

At least ten counts were recorded for this clonotype. This chain connects TRBV28 to TRBJ2-7; weak D call: TRBD2 (5 bases). CDR3 length equals 13 residues. Germline CDR1 MDHEN, CDR2 SYDVKM. V lost 8 bases and J 3 bases, leaving 14 bases between the germline ends. Here the CDR3 reads CASGLLGSYEQYF. DNA of the CDR3: TGTGCCAGCGGCCTCCTTGGGAGCTACGAGCAGTACTTC. Full variable domain (outside the CDR3, taken from reference TRBV28 and TRBJ2-7): DVKVTQSSRYLVKRTGEKVFLECVQDMDHENMFWYRQDPGLGLRLIYFSYDVKMKEKGDIPEGYSVSREKKERFSLILESASTNQTSMYLCASGLLGSYEQYFGPGTRLTVT.

In its sample, this clonotype was seen many times. This chain connects TRBV27 to TRBJ2-2; TRBD2 matches at 11 bases. Germline values: CDR1 MNHEY, CDR2 SMNVEV (reference sequence). The V segment lost 5 bases and the J segment 6 bases; nucleotides outside the gene matches: 8. The CDR3 loop spans 16 amino acids. CDR3: CASSQRRLAGSGELFF. DNA for the CDR3: TGTGCCAGCAGTCAGCGCCGACTAGCGGGGTCCGGGGAGCTGTTTTTT.

This clonotype was observed many times. The V and J genes are TRBV9 and TRBJ2-3; D is perhaps TRBD1 or TRBD2 (5 bases each). V was shortened by 2 bases and J by 2 bases, with 21 bases between the two germline ends. Germline V lookup: CDR1 SGDLS, CDR2 YYNGEE. The CDR3 spans 18 residues. In nucleotides, the CDR3 is TGTGCCAGCAGCGTGAGAAGCCTCCCCAGGGACGACACAGATACGCAGTATTTT. Protein: CASSVRSLPRDDTDTQYF.